The entry below gives a single T cell receptor beta chain sequence along with its context. Its antigen is not identified. The sample originates from a study of sequential checkpoint blockade in melanoma. Study as a whole: After nivolumab or ipilimumab alone, roughly 20 patients had week-13 rebiopsies.

Sequenced by immunoSEQ multiplex PCR; TCRdb stores in-frame clones only, minus some. The sample has some 22,000 clones, around 30% seen once. The treatment here: randomized to nivolumab then ipilimumab (arm A) or the reverse (arm B). Patients had received no earlier DNA-damaging chemotherapy. There are 15 residues in the CDR3. Trimming pared 0 bases from V and 2 bases from J, leaving 8 bases between. Study-level results: Response in arm A was associated with pretreatment TIL clonality. Patients with week-13 increases in T-cell fraction and clonality benefited about 30 times more often.

The V gene is TRBV6-7, the J gene TRBJ1-3; no reliable D call. TRBV6-7 is reported as an ORF; its role is uncertain. This clonotype originated in a human donor with melanoma. This material consisted of tumor tissue (inferred from file names), taken from a patient given nivolumab and ipilimumab in sequence. CDR3 residues: CASSYSKETGNTIYF. In nucleotides, the CDR3 is TGTGCCAGCAGTTACTCGAAGGAAACTGGAAACACCATATATTTT.